This TCR beta chain was sequenced for a study of technical replicates of blood from a few donors. Using immunoSEQ multiplex PCR, the repertoire was profiled, and TCRdb retains in-frame clones only, with some absent. This sample yields about 83,000 clones, of which roughly 94% are seen a single time; roughly 0.28% belongs to the top ten. This TCR was sampled from a human donor in good health. Material for sequencing was T cells isolated from PBMCs.

The CDR3 DNA sequence: TGCGCCAGCAGCTTGGGACAGGGCAACTACGAGCAGTACTTC. Translated, it gives CASSLGQGNYEQYF. The genes are TRBV5-1 and TRBJ2-7, with 7 bases lining up with TRBD1. Germline lookup yields CDR1 SGHRS and CDR2 YFSETQ. The CDR3 extends over 14 amino acids. V dropped 0 bases and J dropped 3; count of bases not matched to a gene: 3.